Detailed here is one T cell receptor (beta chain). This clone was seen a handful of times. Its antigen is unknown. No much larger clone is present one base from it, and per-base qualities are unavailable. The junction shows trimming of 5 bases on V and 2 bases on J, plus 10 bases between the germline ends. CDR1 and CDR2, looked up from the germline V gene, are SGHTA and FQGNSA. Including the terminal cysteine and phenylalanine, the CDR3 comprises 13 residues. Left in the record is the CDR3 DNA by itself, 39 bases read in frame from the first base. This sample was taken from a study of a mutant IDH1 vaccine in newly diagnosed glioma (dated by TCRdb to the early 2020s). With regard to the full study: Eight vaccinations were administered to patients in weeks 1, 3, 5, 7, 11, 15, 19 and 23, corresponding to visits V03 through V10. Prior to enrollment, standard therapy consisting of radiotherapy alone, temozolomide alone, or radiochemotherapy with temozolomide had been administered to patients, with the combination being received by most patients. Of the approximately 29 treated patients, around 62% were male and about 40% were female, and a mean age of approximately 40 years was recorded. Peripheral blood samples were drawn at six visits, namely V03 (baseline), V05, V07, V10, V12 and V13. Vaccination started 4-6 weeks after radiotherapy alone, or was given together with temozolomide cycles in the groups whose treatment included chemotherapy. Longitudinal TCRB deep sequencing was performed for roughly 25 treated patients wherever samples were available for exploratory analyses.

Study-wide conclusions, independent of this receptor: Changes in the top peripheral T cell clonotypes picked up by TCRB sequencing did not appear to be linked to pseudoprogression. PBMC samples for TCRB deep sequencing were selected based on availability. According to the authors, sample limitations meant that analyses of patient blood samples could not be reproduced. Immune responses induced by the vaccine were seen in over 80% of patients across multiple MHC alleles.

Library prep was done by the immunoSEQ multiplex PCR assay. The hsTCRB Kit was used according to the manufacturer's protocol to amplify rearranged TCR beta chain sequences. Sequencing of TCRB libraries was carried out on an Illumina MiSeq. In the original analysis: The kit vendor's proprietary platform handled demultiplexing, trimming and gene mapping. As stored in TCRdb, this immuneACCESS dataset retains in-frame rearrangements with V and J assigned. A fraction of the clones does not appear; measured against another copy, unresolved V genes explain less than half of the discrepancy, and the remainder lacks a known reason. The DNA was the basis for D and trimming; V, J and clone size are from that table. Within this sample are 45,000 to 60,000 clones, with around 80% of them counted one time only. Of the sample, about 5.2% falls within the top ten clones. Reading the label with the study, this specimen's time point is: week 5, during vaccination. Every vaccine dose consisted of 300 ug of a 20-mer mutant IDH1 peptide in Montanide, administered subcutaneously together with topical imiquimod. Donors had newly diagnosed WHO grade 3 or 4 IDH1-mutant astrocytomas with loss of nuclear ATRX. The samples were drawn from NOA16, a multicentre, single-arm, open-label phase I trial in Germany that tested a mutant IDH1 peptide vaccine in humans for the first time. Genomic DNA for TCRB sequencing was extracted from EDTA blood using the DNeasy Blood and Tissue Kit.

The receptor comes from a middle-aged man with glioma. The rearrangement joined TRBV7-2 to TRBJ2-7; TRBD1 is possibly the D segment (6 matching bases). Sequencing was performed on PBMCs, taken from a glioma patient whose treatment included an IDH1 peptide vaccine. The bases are TGTGCCAGCAGCACCCGACAGGCCTACGAGCAGTACTTC. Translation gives CASSTRQAYEQYF.